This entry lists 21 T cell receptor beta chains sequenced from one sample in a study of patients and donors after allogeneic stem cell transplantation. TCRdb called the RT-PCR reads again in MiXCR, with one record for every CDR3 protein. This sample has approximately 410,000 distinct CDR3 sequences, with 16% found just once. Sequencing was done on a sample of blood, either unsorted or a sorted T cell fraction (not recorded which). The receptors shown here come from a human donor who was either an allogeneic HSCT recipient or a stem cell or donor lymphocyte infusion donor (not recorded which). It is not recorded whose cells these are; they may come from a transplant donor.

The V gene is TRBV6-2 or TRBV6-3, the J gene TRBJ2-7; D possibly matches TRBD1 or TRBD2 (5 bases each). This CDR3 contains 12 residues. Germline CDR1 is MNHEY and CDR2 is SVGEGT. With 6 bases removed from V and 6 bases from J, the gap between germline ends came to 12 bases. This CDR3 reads CASRTGASEQYF. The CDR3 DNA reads TGTGCCAGCAGAACCGGGGCAAGCGAGCAGTACTTC.

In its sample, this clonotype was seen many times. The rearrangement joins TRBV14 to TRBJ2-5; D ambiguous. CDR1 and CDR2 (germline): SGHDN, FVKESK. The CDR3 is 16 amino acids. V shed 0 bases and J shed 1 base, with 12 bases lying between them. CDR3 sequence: CASSQDLRAVQETQYF. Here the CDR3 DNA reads TGTGCCAGCAGCCAAGATCTAAGGGCAGTCCAAGAGACCCAGTACTTC.

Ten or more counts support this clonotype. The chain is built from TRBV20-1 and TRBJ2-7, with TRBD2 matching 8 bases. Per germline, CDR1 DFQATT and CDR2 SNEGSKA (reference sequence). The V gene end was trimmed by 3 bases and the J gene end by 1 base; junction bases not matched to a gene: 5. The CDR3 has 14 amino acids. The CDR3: CSASRPSGSYEQYF. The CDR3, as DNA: TGCAGTGCTAGTCGCCCTAGCGGGTCCTACGAGCAGTACTTC.

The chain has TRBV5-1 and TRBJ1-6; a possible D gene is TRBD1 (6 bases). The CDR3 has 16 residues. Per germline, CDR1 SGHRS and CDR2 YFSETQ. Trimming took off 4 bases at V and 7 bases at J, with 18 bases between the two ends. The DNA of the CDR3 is TGCGCCAGCAGCAGCGGGCCGGGGGCGCGGAATTCACCCCTCCACTTT. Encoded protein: CASSSGPGARNSPLHF.

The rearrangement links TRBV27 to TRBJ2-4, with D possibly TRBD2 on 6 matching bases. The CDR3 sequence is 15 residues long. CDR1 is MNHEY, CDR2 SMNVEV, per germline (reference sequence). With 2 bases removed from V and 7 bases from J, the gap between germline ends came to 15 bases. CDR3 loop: CASSLVRELGNIQYF. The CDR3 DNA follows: TGTGCCAGCAGTTTAGTTCGGGAGCTTGGGAACATTCAGTACTTC.

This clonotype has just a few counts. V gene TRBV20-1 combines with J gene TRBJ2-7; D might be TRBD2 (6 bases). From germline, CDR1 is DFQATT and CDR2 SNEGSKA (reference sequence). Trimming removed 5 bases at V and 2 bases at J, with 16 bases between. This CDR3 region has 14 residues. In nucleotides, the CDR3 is TGCAGTGCTCTCTCAGGAGTAGCGGCCTACGAGCAGTACTTC. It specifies CSALSGVAAYEQYF.

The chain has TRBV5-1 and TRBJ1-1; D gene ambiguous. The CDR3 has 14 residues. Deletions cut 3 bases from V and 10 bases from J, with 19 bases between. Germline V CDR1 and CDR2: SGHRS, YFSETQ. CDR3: CASSSETAALGAFF. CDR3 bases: TGCGCCAGCAGCTCCGAGACGGCTGCGTTGGGAGCTTTCTTT. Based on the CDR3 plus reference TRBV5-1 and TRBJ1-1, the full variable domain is KAGVTQTPRYLIKTRGQQVTLSCSPISGHRSVSWYQQTPGQGLQFLFEYFSETQRNKGNFPGRFSGRQFSNSRSEMNVSTLELGDSALYLCASSSETAALGAFFGQGTRLTVV.

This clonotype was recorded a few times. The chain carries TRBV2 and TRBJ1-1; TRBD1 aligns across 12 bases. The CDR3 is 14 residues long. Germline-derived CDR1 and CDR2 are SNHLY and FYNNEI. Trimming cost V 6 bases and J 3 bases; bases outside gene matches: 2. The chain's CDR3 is CASRGQGAYTEAFF. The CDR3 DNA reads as TGTGCCAGCAGGGGACAGGGGGCGTACACTGAAGCTTTCTTT.

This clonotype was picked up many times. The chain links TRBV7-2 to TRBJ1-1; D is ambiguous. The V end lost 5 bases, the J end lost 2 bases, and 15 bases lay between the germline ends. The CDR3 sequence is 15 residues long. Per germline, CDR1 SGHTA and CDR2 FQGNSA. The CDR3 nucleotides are TGTGCCAGCAGCCCAACTTCTGGCGTTAACACTGAAGCTTTCTTT. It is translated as CASSPTSGVNTEAFF.

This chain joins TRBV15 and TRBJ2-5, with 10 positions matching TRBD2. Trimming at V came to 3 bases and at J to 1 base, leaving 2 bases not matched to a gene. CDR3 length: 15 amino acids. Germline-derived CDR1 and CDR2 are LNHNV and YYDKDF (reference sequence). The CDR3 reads CATSRASGSQETQYF. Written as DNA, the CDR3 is TGTGCCACCAGCAGGGCTAGCGGGAGCCAAGAGACCCAGTACTTC.

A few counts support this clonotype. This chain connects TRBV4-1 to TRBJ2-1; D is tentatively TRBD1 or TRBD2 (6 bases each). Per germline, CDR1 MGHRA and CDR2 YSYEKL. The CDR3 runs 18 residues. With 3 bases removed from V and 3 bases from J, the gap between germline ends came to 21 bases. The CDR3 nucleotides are TGCGCCAGCAGCCAGGAGGGGGTTACCGGGCAGATCTACAATGAGCAGTTCTTC. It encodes CASSQEGVTGQIYNEQFF.

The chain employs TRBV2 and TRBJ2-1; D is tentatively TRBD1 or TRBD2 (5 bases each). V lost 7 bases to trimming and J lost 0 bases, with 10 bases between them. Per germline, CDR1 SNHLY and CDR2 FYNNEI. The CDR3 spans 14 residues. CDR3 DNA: TGTGCCAGCAACGGGGCTAGCTCCTACAATGAGCAGTTCTTC. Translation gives CASNGASSYNEQFF. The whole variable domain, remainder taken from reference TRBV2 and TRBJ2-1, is EPEVTQTPSHQVTQMGQEVILRCVPISNHLYFYWYRQILGQKVEFLVSFYNNEISEKSEIFDDQFSVERPDGSNFTLKIRSTKLEDSAMYFCASNGASSYNEQFFGPGTRLTVL.

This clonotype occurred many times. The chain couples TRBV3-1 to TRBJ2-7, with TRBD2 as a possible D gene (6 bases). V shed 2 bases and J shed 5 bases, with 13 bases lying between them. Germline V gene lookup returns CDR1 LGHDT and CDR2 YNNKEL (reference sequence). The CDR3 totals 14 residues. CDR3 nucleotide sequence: TGTGCCAGCAGCCAACGGCCCGGCGGGAACGAGCAGTACTTC. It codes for CASSQRPGGNEQYF.

In nucleotides, the CDR3 is TGTGCCAGCAGTTGGTTAGCGGGGGTCTACGAGCAGTACTTC. Protein product: CASSWLAGVYEQYF. The V call is TRBV12-3 or TRBV12-4, the J call TRBJ2-7; TRBD2 matches at 9 bases. The CDR3 totals 14 residues. Trimming removed 4 bases from V and 3 bases from J; junction bases left unmatched: 4.

CDR3 protein: CASSLSLGLAEKYQETQYF. CDR3 sequence (DNA): TGTGCCAGCAGCTTGTCTCTAGGACTAGCGGAAAAGTACCAAGAGACCCAGTACTTC. The chain recombines TRBV5-4 with TRBJ2-5; 10 bases agree with TRBD2. The V gene end was trimmed by 1 base and the J gene end by 0 bases; junction bases not matched to a gene: 12. The CDR3 is made up of 19 amino acids. In germline, CDR1 is SGHNT, CDR2 YYREEE (reference sequence).

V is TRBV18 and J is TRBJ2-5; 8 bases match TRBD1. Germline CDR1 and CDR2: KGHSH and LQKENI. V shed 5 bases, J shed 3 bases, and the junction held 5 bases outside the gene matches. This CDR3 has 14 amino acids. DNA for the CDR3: TGTGCCAGCTCAGAACTGGACAGGGAAGAGACCCAGTACTTC. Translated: CASSELDREETQYF.

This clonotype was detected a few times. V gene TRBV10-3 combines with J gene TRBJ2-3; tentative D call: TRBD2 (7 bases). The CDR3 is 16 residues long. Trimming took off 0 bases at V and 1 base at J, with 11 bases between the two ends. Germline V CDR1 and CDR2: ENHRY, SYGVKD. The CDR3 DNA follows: TGTGCCATCAGTGAGTCGCGGGGGCCGGGCACAGATACGCAGTATTTT. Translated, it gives CAISESRGPGTDTQYF.

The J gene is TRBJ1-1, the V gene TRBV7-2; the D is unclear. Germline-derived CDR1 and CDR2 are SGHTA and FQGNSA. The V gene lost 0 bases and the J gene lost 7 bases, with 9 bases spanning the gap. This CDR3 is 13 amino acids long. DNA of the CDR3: TGTGCCAGCAGCTTAGCCAGAACGGGTGAAGCTTTCTTT. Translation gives CASSLARTGEAFF.

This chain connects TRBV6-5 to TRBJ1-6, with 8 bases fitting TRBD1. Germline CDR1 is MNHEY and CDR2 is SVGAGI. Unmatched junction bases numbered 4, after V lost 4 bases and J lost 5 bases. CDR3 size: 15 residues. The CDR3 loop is CASSLQGVDNSPLHF. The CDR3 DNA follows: TGTGCCAGCAGTTTACAGGGGGTCGATAATTCACCCCTCCACTTT.

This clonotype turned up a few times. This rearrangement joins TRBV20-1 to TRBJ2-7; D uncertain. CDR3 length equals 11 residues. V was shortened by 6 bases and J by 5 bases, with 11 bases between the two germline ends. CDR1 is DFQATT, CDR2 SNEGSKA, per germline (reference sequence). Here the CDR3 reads CSARERDEQYF. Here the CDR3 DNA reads TGCAGTGCCCGCGAAAGGGACGAGCAGTACTTC.

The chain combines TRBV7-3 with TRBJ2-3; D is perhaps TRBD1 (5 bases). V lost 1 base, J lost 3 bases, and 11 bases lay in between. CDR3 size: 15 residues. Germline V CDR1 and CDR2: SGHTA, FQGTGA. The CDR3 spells CASSLNLQETDTQYF. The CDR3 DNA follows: TGTGCCAGCAGCTTAAATTTACAGGAGACAGATACGCAGTATTTT.